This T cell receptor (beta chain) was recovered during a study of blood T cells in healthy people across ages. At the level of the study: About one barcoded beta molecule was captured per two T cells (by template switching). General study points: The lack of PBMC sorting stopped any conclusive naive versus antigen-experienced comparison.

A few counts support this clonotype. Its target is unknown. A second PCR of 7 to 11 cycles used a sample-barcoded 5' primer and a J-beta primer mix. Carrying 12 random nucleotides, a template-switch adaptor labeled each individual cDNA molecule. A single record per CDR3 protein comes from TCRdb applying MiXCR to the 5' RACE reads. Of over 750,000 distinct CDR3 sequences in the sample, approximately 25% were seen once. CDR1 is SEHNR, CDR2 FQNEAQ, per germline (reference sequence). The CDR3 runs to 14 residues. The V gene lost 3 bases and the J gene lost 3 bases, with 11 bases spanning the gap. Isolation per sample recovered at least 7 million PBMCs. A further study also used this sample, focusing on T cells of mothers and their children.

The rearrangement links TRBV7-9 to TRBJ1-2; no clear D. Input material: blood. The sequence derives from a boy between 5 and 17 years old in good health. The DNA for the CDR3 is TGTGCCAGCAGCTTTGAGGGATTGGACTATGGCTACACCTTC. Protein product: CASSFEGLDYGYTF.